These T cell receptor beta chains were read from a single sample in a study of T cells in Graves' hyperthyroidism and ophthalmopathy. TCRdb re-derived calls from the multiplex PCR reads in MiXCR, one entry per CDR3 protein. The table records around 450,000 distinct CDR3 sequences, around a sixth of them present only once. The sequenced sample was blood. The receptors derive from a woman between 18 and 29 years old with Graves' hyperthyroidism. Both conserved end residues are part of each CDR3. A D gene is named only where the DNA matches it firmly. The size entry is marked missing in some rows and otherwise reads once, few, many or a size class.

v_call	clone_size	d_call	j_call	cdr3_aa	cdr3_nt
TRBV19	-	-	TRBJ1-2	CASRAAIQGKGYTF	TGTGCCAGTAGGGCCGCCATCCAGGGGAAGGGCTACACCTTC
TRBV29-1	many	-	TRBJ1-2	CSVDLQGDYGYTF	TGCAGCGTTGATTTACAGGGCGACTATGGCTACACCTTC
TRBV18	-	-	TRBJ1-4	CASSTAPMGGGKLFF	TGTGCCAGCTCAACAGCTCCCATGGGGGGTGGAAAACTGTTTTTT
TRBV4-1	few	TRBD2	TRBJ2-1	CASSQVGFSSGYNEQFF	TGCGCCAGCAGCCAAGTTGGGTTTTCTAGCGGTTACAATGAGCAGTTCTTC
TRBV30	-	-	TRBJ1-1	CAWSAGPNTEAFF	TGTGCCTGGAGCGCCGGGCCGAACACTGAAGCTTTCTTT
TRBV4-1	-	TRBD2	TRBJ2-1	CASSQIGRGAIAGNNEQFF	TGCGCCAGCAGCCAAATTGGAAGGGGCGCGATAGCGGGAAACAATGAGCAGTTCTTC
TRBV6-5	-	TRBD1	TRBJ1-2	CASSLQTGTGYYGYTF	TGTGCCAGCAGTTTACAAACCGGGACAGGGTACTATGGCTACACCTTC
TRBV5-6	-	-	TRBJ2-7	CASSFGGLVYEQYF	TGTGCCAGCAGCTTCGGGGGCCTGGTGTACGAGCAGTACTTC
TRBV27	many	TRBD1	TRBJ2-5	CASSLTGDGETQYF	TGTGCCAGCAGTTTAACAGGGGATGGAGAGACCCAGTACTTC
TRBV18	few	-	TRBJ1-3	CASSPPNTIGNTIYF	TGTGCCAGCTCCCCCCCCAACACTATCGGAAACACCATATATTTT
TRBV6-1	-	TRBD2	TRBJ2-3	CASRAGLGPDTQYF	TGTGCCAGCAGAGCGGGACTAGGGCCAGATACGCAGTATTTT
TRBV12-3/TRBV12-4	many	TRBD2	TRBJ2-5	CASSLAGGSQETQYF	TGTGCCAGCAGTTTAGCCGGGGGGAGCCAAGAGACCCAGTACTTC
TRBV6-1	many	TRBD2	TRBJ2-3	CASRKGLAADTQYF	TGTGCCAGCAGGAAGGGACTAGCGGCAGATACGCAGTATTTT
TRBV12-3/TRBV12-4	many	TRBD2	TRBJ2-3	CASTSGSTDTQYF	TGTGCCAGTACTAGCGGGAGCACAGATACGCAGTATTTT
TRBV7-6	many	-	TRBJ2-5	CASSRDSWGETQYF	TGTGCCAGCAGCCGGGACTCGTGGGGAGAGACCCAGTACTTC
TRBV7-3	many	TRBD1	TRBJ1-6	CASSLSTGVGSPLHF	TGTGCCAGCAGCTTATCGACAGGGGTGGGTTCACCCCTCCACTTT
TRBV7-2	many	-	TRBJ2-6	CASSKGTPGANVLTF	TGTGCCAGCAGCAAAGGGACCCCTGGGGCCAACGTCCTGACTTTC
TRBV9	-	TRBD2	TRBJ2-2	CASSAGSRGLAGEDTGELFF	TGTGCCAGCAGCGCAGGTTCTAGGGGACTAGCGGGAGAGGACACCGGGGAGCTGTTTTTT
TRBV5-1	few	-	TRBJ2-6	CASSLLALSSGANVLTF	TGCGCCAGCAGCTTGTTGGCGTTAAGCTCTGGGGCCAACGTCCTGACTTTC
TRBV15	few	-	TRBJ2-1	CATSRDPLSSYNEQFF	TGTGCCACCAGCAGAGATCCCTTGAGCTCCTACAATGAGCAGTTCTTC
TRBV5-1	few	-	TRBJ1-4	CASSLPAYNEKLFF	TGCGCCAGCAGCCTGCCGGCCTATAATGAAAAACTGTTTTTT
TRBV19	-	-	TRBJ2-2	CASKKRGASDTGELFF	TGTGCCAGTAAAAAGAGGGGGGCCTCAGACACCGGGGAGCTGTTTTTT
TRBV5-5	many	-	TRBJ1-6	CASSLKELYNSPLHF	TGTGCCAGCAGCTTGAAGGAGCTCTATAATTCACCCCTCCACTTT
TRBV12-3/TRBV12-4	-	TRBD2	TRBJ2-2	CASSQLAGLAGELVF	TGTGCCAGCAGTCAACTAGCGGGGTTGGCCGGGGAGCTGGTTTTT
TRBV12-3/TRBV12-4	many	TRBD1	TRBJ1-5	CASSGRTGEQPQHF	TGTGCCAGCAGTGGGCGGACAGGGGAGCAGCCCCAGCATTTT
TRBV5-1	few	TRBD2	TRBJ2-2	CASSFWREQTGELFF	TGCGCCAGCAGCTTTTGGCGGGAGCAGACCGGGGAGCTGTTTTTT
TRBV20-1	-	TRBD2	TRBJ2-7	CSAVSVSGRNEQYF	TGCAGTGCCGTTTCTGTAAGCGGGAGGAATGAGCAGTACTTC
TRBV5-6	many	TRBD1	TRBJ2-7	CASSLNGQGTYEQYF	TGTGCCAGCAGCTTGAATGGACAGGGAACCTACGAGCAGTACTTC
TRBV19	many	-	TRBJ2-1	CASSILPGEAGLYNEQFF	TGTGCCAGTAGTATACTCCCCGGGGAAGCGGGTTTGTACAATGAGCAGTTCTTC
TRBV19	-	-	TRBJ2-1	CASSIGSLNEQFF	TGTGCCAGTAGTATAGGGAGCCTCAATGAGCAGTTCTTC
TRBV5-1	many	TRBD1	TRBJ1-1	CASSLASTGGSAEAFF	TGCGCCAGCAGCTTGGCCAGTACAGGGGGGAGCGCTGAAGCTTTCTTT
TRBV11-3	many	-	TRBJ2-3	CASSLVSGDTQYF	TGTGCCAGCAGCTTAGTTTCGGGGGATACGCAGTATTTT